What follows are 7 T cell receptor beta chains derived from one specimen sequenced in a study of CD8+ T cells in alopecia areata. It was cDNA, reverse transcribed from extracted RNA, that served as the sequencing template. The repertoire was sequenced with immunoSEQ multiplex PCR; TCRdb's copy has only in-frame clones and lacks some. Here the sample spans 100,000 to 140,000 clones, less than 90% being singletons. Indicated treatment: oral pan-JAK inhibitor, 5-10 mg twice daily. Sequenced here: CD8+ T cells sorted from blood, sampled at week 24, from a patient treated with tofacitinib. Every receptor here comes from a human donor with alopecia areata.

The CDR3 bases are TGCGCCAGCAGCCAAGATGGAACTAGCGGGGGGGCTGGTGAGCAGTTCTTC. It specifies CASSQDGTSGGAGEQFF. The chain uses TRBV4-1 and TRBJ2-1, with 13 bases identical to TRBD2. The V gene's germline CDR1 is MGHRA and CDR2 YSYEKL. The length of the CDR3 is 17 residues. With 0 bases clipped from V and 9 bases from J, the junction kept 8 bases outside the gene matches.

The chain is built from TRBV5-4 and TRBJ2-2; the D call may be TRBD1 or TRBD2 (5 bases each). CDR1 is SGHNT, CDR2 YYREEE, per germline (reference sequence). V was trimmed by 6 bases and J by 0 bases, leaving 12 bases between them. CDR3 length: 15 amino acids. The CDR3 sequence: CASTWGPTNTGELFF. In DNA form, the CDR3 reads TGTGCCAGCACCTGGGGACCCACGAACACCGGGGAGCTGTTTTTT.

This clone was counted a single time. This CDR3 is also generated by other DNA sequences in the sample. The CDR3 nucleotides read TGCAGCGTTGAGTCCAGGGACTCCTACGAGCAGTACTTC. As protein: CSVESRDSYEQYF. The rearrangement joins TRBV29-1 to TRBJ2-7; D might be TRBD1 (5 bases). The germline V gene encodes CDR1 SQVTM and CDR2 ANQGSEA. Trimming removed 3 bases at V and 0 bases at J, with 9 bases between. This CDR3 has 13 amino acids.

The rearrangement uses TRBV15 and TRBJ1-5; 7 bases match TRBD1. J lost 2 bases, V lost 3 bases, and 4 bases had no gene match. Germline V gene lookup returns CDR1 LNHNV and CDR2 YYDKDF (reference sequence). The CDR3 covers 15 residues. In nucleotides, the CDR3 is TGTGCCACCAGCAGGGCTACAGGGGGCAATCAGCCCCAGCATTTT. Translated, it gives CATSRATGGNQPQHF.

The chain links TRBV5-1 to TRBJ1-1; D gene unclear. V lost 2 bases and J 4 bases, leaving 9 bases between the germline ends. This CDR3 comprises 13 residues. The V gene's germline CDR1 is SGHRS and CDR2 YFSETQ. The CDR3 region is CASSFKQFTEAFF. The CDR3 region has the DNA TGCGCCAGCAGCTTTAAACAGTTCACTGAAGCTTTCTTT.

The gene calls are TRBV15 and TRBJ1-2, with 9 bases identical to TRBD1. J gave up 2 bases and V 5 bases, and 6 bases lay outside the gene matches. The CDR3 contains 15 residues. Germline CDR1 reads LNHNV; CDR2 reads YYDKDF (reference sequence). This CDR3 is CATSFDRGGNYGYTF. CDR3 bases: TGTGCCACCAGCTTCGACAGGGGGGGCAACTATGGCTACACCTTC.

V gene TRBV25-1 combines with J gene TRBJ2-7, with D tentatively TRBD2 (5 bases). V lost 8 bases and J lost 7, with 12 bases in between. The CDR3 extends over 11 amino acids. Germline V gene data show CDR1 as MGHDK and CDR2 as SYGVNS. For the CDR3, the DNA is TGTGCCAGCTCCCAGTGGGAGGAGCAGTACTTC. Its protein product is CASSQWEEQYF.